The entry below gives a single TCR beta chain sequence along with its context. The TCR beta repertoire was assessed by survey-level immunoSEQ sequencing. Sequenced by immunoSEQ multiplex PCR; TCRdb stores in-frame clones only, minus some. The sample contains approximately 50,000 clones, approximately 95% of which appear only once. The TCR comes from a man aged 40-55 years with rheumatoid arthritis. The material sequenced was PBMCs.

In nucleotides, the CDR3 is TGTGCCTGGAGTGTAAGGGGCCGGGAGACCCAGTACTTC. Translating gives CAWSVRGRETQYF. The V and J genes are TRBV30 and TRBJ2-5, with D possibly being TRBD1 (5 bases). Germline V gene sequence: CDR1 GTSNPN, CDR2 SVGIG (reference sequence). This CDR3 comprises 13 residues. The V end was cut by 0 bases, the J end by 5 bases, with 10 bases between.